This TCR beta chain was recorded in a study of post-analysis software for immune sequencing data. Incorporated into the TCR beta cDNA libraries were unique molecular identifiers, which served to reduce PCR and sequencing biases. TCRdb called the PCR reads again in MiXCR, with one record for every CDR3 protein. This sample yields 450,000 to 650,000 distinct CDR3 sequences, of which 44% are seen a single time; 1.5% to 2% belongs to the top ten. As for this clonotype: The target antigen is unknown.

General study results and limits: In patients, TRBV5-6, TRBV5-1 and TRBV20-1 belonged to roughly five TRBV segments found more frequently than in controls. Compared against controls, patients with multiple sclerosis displayed significantly lower normalized Chao1 diversity.

The CDR3 consists of 14 residues. V gave up 2 bases and J gave up 5 bases; unmatched junction bases: 5. Germline V gene data show CDR1 as SGHRS and CDR2 as YFSETQ. The clonotype was recovered from a girl aged 10-17 years with multiple sclerosis. The chain couples TRBV5-1 to TRBJ2-5; 8 bases are a match to TRBD1. What was sequenced was blood. The CDR3 protein is CASSLQGDPETQYF. The CDR3 DNA follows: TGCGCCAGCAGCTTACAGGGGGACCCTGAGACCCAGTACTTC.